This T cell receptor beta chain is drawn from a study of CD8 T cells in ankylosing spondylitis. Study observations and caveats: Several of the motif variants were reported before in synovial fluid and blood from reactive arthritis.

CDR1 SGHAT and CDR2 FQNNGV come from the germline V gene. V was trimmed by 4 bases and J by 5 bases, leaving 12 bases between them. This CDR3 comprises 14 residues. With respect to this clonotype: Its cognate antigen is unknown.

TCR beta libraries were made by quantitative 5'-RACE with molecular barcodes. MiXCR, applied by TCRdb to the 5' RACE reads, yields one record per CDR3 protein. The repertoire holds about 150,000 distinct CDR3 sequences, around 45% seen once, with around 15% in the top ten. Material for sequencing was synovial fluid, either unsorted or a sorted T cell fraction (not recorded which). The TCR comes from a male donor with ankylosing spondylitis. The genes are TRBV11-2 and TRBJ2-1; D gene uncertain. This CDR3 is CASSSGPTHNEQFF. The CDR3 region has the DNA TGTGCCAGCAGCTCCGGACCGACTCACAATGAGCAGTTCTTC.